The source of this TCR beta chain is a study of shared clonotypes between healthy human individuals. Study-wide background: Each donor contributed plates that comprised three CD4 naive, three CD4 memory, two CD8 naive and one CD8 memory.

In germline, CDR1 is LNHDA, CDR2 SQIVND (reference sequence). Trimming removed 3 bases from V and 3 bases from J, with 9 bases in between. The CDR3 contains 14 residues. For each subset, genomic DNA was distributed in equal portions over several immunoSEQ plates. Method: immunoSEQ multiplex PCR; TCRdb's copy keeps in-frame clones and lacks some. The sample has 500,000 to 700,000 clones, 85% to 95% seen once; the top ten hold approximately 0.11%. CD45RO negativity and positive selection for CCR7 defined naive CD8 cells, a population that excluded terminally differentiated effector memory CD45RA+ cells. Study results and caveats: Shared clonotypes: about 5% naive CD4, around 3.5% naive CD8, around 2.4% memory CD4, around 0.4% memory CD8.

As to this clone: Its antigen is undetermined.

The source material was naive CD8+ T cells sorted from blood. V and J are TRBV19 and TRBJ1-5; D is uncertain. The sequence was collected from a woman in her 30s in good health. In DNA, the CDR3 is TGTGCCAGTAGTATGAGGGAGTTCAATCAGCCCCAGCATTTT. It codes for CASSMREFNQPQHF.